A single sample is the source of the 2 T cell receptor beta chains below, sequenced in a study of T-cell memory formation after mild COVID-19 (dated by TCRdb to the early 2020s). Libraries were prepared through 5' RACE. TCRdb shows the sequencer as Illumina NovaSeq 6000. TCRdb reworked the public reads: Q25 trimming with fastp, MiXCR clone assembly, productive beta chains retained. Entries that share a CDR3 protein sequence are merged under the most common genes and DNA. This sample lists fewer than 700,000 distinct CDR3 sequences; less than 25% were detected once. Around 8.4% of the sample rests with the top ten. The sample was PBMCs or a T cell subset sorted from them (not recorded which). These receptor sequences come from an adult woman who had mild COVID-19 (a few samples of this study predate the infection). The sample titles of this study are shuffled in the database, so cell type and time point are left out; the donor was told from shared clones.

This rearrangement joins TRBV7-9 to TRBJ2-3; 7 bases fit TRBD1. The CDR3 is made up of 15 amino acids. Germline V gene sequence: CDR1 SEHNR, CDR2 FQNEAQ (reference sequence). With 5 bases clipped from V and 0 bases from J, the junction kept 5 bases outside the gene matches. Here the CDR3 reads CASSPTGFSTDTQYF. The CDR3 DNA reads TGTGCCAGCAGCCCGACAGGGTTTAGCACAGATACGCAGTATTTT.

The V gene is TRBV20-1, the J gene TRBJ2-2; 10 bases agree with TRBD2. Germline lookup yields CDR1 DFQATT and CDR2 SNEGSKA (reference sequence). The J segment lost 4 bases and the V segment lost 1 base, leaving 6 bases of the junction unmatched. The CDR3 totals 16 residues. This CDR3 reads CSARGQRGGPTGELFF. The CDR3 bases are TGCAGTGCTAGAGGGCAGCGGGGGGGCCCCACCGGGGAGCTGTTTTTT.